This entry is about one TCR beta chain. The antigen remains undetermined. Clones were read by immunoSEQ multiplex PCR, and TCRdb kept only the in-frame ones, dropping some. The sample records some 61,000 clones, approximately 86% being singletons. This sample is drawn from a study of a mutant IDH1 vaccine in newly diagnosed glioma. Study summary: Treated patients had a mean age of 40.4 years and an approximately 62% male, approximately 38% female split.

Trimming pared 5 bases from V and 4 bases from J, leaving 8 bases between. CDR3 length equals 12 residues. Looked up from germline, CDR1 is SEHNR and CDR2 is FQNEAQ (reference sequence). Regarding time point: baseline, week 1 (first vaccination visit). The treatment is: pre-vaccination baseline after standard-of-care therapy. Study conclusions and caveats: Shifts in the top peripheral T cell clonotypes seemed unrelated to pseudoprogression. The vaccine induced immune responses, and these occurred in around 94% of patients.

This chain links TRBV7-9 with TRBJ2-5; D not certain. This receptor was obtained from a man younger than 40 with glioma. Here the sequenced sample was PBMCs, taken from a glioma patient treated with radiotherapy, temozolomide or both. CDR3 in DNA: TGTGCCAGCAGCCCCAGGTTAGAGACCCAGTACTTC. It specifies CASSPRLETQYF.